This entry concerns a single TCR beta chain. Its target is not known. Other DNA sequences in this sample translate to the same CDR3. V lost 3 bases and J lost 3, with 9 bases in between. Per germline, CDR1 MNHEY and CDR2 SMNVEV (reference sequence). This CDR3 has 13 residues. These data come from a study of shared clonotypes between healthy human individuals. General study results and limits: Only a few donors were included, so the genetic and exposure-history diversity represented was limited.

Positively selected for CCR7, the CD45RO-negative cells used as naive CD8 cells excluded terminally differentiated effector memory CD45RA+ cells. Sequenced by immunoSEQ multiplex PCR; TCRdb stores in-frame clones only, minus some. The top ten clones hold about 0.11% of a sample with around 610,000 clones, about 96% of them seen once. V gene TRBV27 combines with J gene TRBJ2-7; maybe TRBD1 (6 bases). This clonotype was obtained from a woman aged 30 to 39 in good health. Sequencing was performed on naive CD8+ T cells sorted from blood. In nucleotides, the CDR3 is TGTGCCAGCAGTTTGACACAGGGCTACGAGCAGTACTTC. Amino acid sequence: CASSLTQGYEQYF.